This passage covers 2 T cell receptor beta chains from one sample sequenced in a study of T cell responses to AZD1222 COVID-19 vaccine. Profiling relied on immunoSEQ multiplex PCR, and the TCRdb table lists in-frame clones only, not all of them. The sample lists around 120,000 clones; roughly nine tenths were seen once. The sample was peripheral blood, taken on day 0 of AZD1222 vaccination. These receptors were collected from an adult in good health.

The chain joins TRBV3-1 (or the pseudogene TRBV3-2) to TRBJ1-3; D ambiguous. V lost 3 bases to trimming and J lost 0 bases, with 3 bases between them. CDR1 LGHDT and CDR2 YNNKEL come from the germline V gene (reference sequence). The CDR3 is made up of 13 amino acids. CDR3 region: CASSQASGNTIYF. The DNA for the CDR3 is TGTGCCAGCAGCCAGGCCTCTGGAAACACCATATATTTT.

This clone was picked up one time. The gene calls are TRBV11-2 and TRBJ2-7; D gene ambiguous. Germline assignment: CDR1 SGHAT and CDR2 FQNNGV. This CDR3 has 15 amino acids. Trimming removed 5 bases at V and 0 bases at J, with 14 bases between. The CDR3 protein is CASSDLSGISYEQYF. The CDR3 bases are TGTGCCAGCAGCGATTTAAGTGGGATCTCCTACGAGCAGTACTTC.